These T cell receptor beta chains were read from a single sample in a study of blood T cell repertoires in COVID-19. Clones were read by immunoSEQ multiplex PCR, and TCRdb kept only the in-frame ones, dropping some. The top ten hold 8.6% of the sample, which has under 65,000 clones, 91% seen once. Material for sequencing was peripheral blood. These receptors all come from a human donor in a cohort sampled during active COVID-19. The CDR3 runs from the conserved cysteine through the conserved F or W. A D gene is named only where the DNA matches it firmly. The listing skips clone size in some rows; elsewhere it reads once, few, many or a size class.

CDR3nt: TGTGCCAGCAGCTTATCGGTAGGGGGTTCTGGCTATGGCTACACCTTC
CDR3aa: CASSLSVGGSGYGYTF
j_gene: TRBJ1-2
len: 16
v_gene: TRBV7-6
abundance: -
d_gene: -

CDR3nt: TGCAGCGGTGGACAGGTGAACACTGAAGCTTTCTTT
CDR3aa: CSGGQVNTEAFF
j_gene: TRBJ1-1
len: 12
v_gene: TRBV29-1
abundance: -
d_gene: TRBD1

CDR3nt: TGTGCCAGCACCAATGGACTAGCGGGAGGCTGGGAGCAGTTCTTC
CDR3aa: CASTNGLAGGWEQFF
j_gene: TRBJ2-1
len: 15
v_gene: TRBV6-5
abundance: -
d_gene: TRBD2

CDR3nt: TGTGCCAGCCGACAGGGGATGTTTGAAAAACTGTTTTTT
CDR3aa: CASRQGMFEKLFF
j_gene: TRBJ1-4
len: 13
v_gene: TRBV7-2
abundance: -
d_gene: TRBD1

CDR3nt: TGTGCCAGCAGCTCGCGCGGGAGGGGAGAGACCCAGTACTTC
CDR3aa: CASSSRGRGETQYF
j_gene: TRBJ2-5
len: 14
v_gene: TRBV9
abundance: -
d_gene: TRBD2

CDR3nt: TGTGCCAGCAGTTTCTACAGGGTAACTAGCAATCAGCCCCAGCATTTT
CDR3aa: CASSFYRVTSNQPQHF
j_gene: TRBJ1-5
len: 16
v_gene: TRBV6-2/TRBV6-3
abundance: -
d_gene: -

CDR3nt: TGTGCCAGCAGCCAAGATCTTCGTGGGAGCTCATACAATGAGCAGTTCTTC
CDR3aa: CASSQDLRGSSYNEQFF
j_gene: TRBJ2-1
len: 17
v_gene: TRBV3-1/TRBV3-2
abundance: -
d_gene: -

CDR3nt: TGCGCCAGCAACCCGGGACTAGCGGGCACAGATACGCAGTATTTT
CDR3aa: CASNPGLAGTDTQYF
j_gene: TRBJ2-3
len: 15
v_gene: TRBV10-2
abundance: -
d_gene: TRBD2

CDR3nt: TGTGCCAGCAGGATACAGGACCCCTATGGCTACACCTTC
CDR3aa: CASRIQDPYGYTF
j_gene: TRBJ1-2
len: 13
v_gene: TRBV28
abundance: -
d_gene: -

CDR3nt: TGTGCCAGCAGTGAGCTTTTTACAGGGGGAAATCAGCCCCAGCATTTT
CDR3aa: CASSELFTGGNQPQHF
j_gene: TRBJ1-5
len: 16
v_gene: TRBV6-1
abundance: once
d_gene: TRBD1

CDR3nt: TGTGCCACCAGTGATGGGGGCCTAAGAGGGATCAACTATGGCTACACCTTC
CDR3aa: CATSDGGLRGINYGYTF
j_gene: TRBJ1-2
len: 17
v_gene: TRBV24-1
abundance: once
d_gene: -

CDR3nt: TGCGCCAGCAAACCCTTTGGAGCCCAGCCTGGAAACACCATATATTTT
CDR3aa: CASKPFGAQPGNTIYF
j_gene: TRBJ1-3
len: 16
v_gene: TRBV23-1
abundance: -
d_gene: -

CDR3nt: TGTGCCAGCAGTCCTAATAGCTACGAGCAGTACTTC
CDR3aa: CASSPNSYEQYF
j_gene: TRBJ2-7
len: 12
v_gene: TRBV6-6
abundance: -
d_gene: -

CDR3nt: TGCGCCAGCAGCCTTACACCGGGGACAGGGGGCGGTGGCTACACCTTC
CDR3aa: CASSLTPGTGGGGYTF
j_gene: TRBJ1-2
len: 16
v_gene: TRBV4-1
abundance: once
d_gene: TRBD1

CDR3nt: TGCGCCAGCAGCGCAGGGACAGGGGGTGGTAGAGCTTTCTTT
CDR3aa: CASSAGTGGGRAFF
j_gene: TRBJ1-1
len: 14
v_gene: TRBV5-1
abundance: -
d_gene: TRBD1

CDR3nt: TGTGCCAGTAGTATCGGGACAGGGAGAGCGAACACTGAAGCTTTCTTT
CDR3aa: CASSIGTGRANTEAFF
j_gene: TRBJ1-1
len: 16
v_gene: TRBV19
abundance: -
d_gene: TRBD1

CDR3nt: TGCGCCAGCACTAGCGGGAGTTACAATGAGCAGTTCTTC
CDR3aa: CASTSGSYNEQFF
j_gene: TRBJ2-1
len: 13
v_gene: TRBV10-2
abundance: once
d_gene: TRBD2

CDR3nt: TGTGCCTGGAGTGCCCTGACAGGGGATCAGCCCCAGCATTTT
CDR3aa: CAWSALTGDQPQHF
j_gene: TRBJ1-5
len: 14
v_gene: TRBV30
abundance: -
d_gene: TRBD1

CDR3nt: TGTGCCAGCAGTAGACAGGTGAACACTGAAGCTTTCTTT
CDR3aa: CASSRQVNTEAFF
j_gene: TRBJ1-1
len: 13
v_gene: TRBV6-6
abundance: -
d_gene: -

CDR3nt: TGTGCCAGCAGCACAGGGGGTCAAAACATTCAGTACTTC
CDR3aa: CASSTGGQNIQYF
j_gene: TRBJ2-4
len: 13
v_gene: TRBV6-5
abundance: -
d_gene: TRBD1

CDR3nt: TGTGCCAGCTCTCCCGGACAGGGGAACTATGGCTACACCTTC
CDR3aa: CASSPGQGNYGYTF
j_gene: TRBJ1-2
len: 14
v_gene: TRBV18
abundance: -
d_gene: TRBD1

CDR3nt: TGTGCCAGCAGTCGGGTTTTCTACAATGAGCAGTTCTTC
CDR3aa: CASSRVFYNEQFF
j_gene: TRBJ2-1
len: 13
v_gene: TRBV6-5
abundance: -
d_gene: -

CDR3nt: TGTGCCAGCAGCTTAATCCTCGGTGAGACCCAGTACTTC
CDR3aa: CASSLILGETQYF
j_gene: TRBJ2-5
len: 13
v_gene: TRBV7-3
abundance: once
d_gene: -